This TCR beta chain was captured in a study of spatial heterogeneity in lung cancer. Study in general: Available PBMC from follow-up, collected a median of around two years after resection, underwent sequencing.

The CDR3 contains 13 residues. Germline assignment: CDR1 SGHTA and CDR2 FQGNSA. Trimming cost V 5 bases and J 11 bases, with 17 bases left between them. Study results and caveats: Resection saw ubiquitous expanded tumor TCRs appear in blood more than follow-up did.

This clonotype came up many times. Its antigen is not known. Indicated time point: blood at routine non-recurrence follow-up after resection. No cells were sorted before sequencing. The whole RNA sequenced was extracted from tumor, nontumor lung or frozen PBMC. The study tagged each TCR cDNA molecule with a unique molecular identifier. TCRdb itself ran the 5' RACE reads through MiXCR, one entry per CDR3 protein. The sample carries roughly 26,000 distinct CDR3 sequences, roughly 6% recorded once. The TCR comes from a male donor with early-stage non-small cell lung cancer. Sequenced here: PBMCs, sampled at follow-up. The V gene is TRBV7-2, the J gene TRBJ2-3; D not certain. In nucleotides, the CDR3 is TGTGCCAGCAGCCAGACCACTAATCATAAGCAGTATTTT. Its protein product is CASSQTTNHKQYF.